This TCR beta chain was observed in a study of blood T cell repertoires in COVID-19. Study-wide background: The analysed material was cDNA or gDNA that came from T cells, B-cell-depleted T cells, or PBMCs.

The assay was immunoSEQ multiplex PCR, and TCRdb's table has in-frame clones only and misses some. The sample carries 250,000 to 400,000 clones, around 85% recorded once. The CDR3 runs to 13 residues. With V trimmed by 7 bases and J by 4 bases, 6 bases remained unmatched. Living in 20 to 30 US areas, the participants were between 18 and 89 years of age. A case of COVID-19 had been met by exposed participants within 2 weeks before study entry. This TCR was recovered from a woman younger than 45 who had been exposed to COVID-19. This chain links TRBV12-3 or TRBV12-4 with TRBJ1-2, with TRBD1 matching 7 bases. The sample taken for sequencing was PBMCs or T cells enriched from blood (not recorded which). This chain's CDR3 is CASTAGGIYGYTF. The CDR3 DNA follows: TGTGCCAGCACGGCAGGGGGAATCTATGGCTACACCTTC.